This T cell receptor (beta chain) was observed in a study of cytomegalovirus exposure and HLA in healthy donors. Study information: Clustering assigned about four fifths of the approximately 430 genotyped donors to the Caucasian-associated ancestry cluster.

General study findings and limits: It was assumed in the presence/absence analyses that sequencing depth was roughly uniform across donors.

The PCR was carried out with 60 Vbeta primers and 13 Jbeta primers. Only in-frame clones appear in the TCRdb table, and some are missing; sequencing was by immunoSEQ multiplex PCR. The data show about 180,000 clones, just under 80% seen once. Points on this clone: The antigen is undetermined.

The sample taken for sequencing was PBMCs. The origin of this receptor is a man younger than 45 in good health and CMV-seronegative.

The DNA for the CDR3 is TGCGCCAGCAGCTTGGCCTTGGAAGGGGAACTGTTTTTT. This gives the protein CASSLALEGELFF. The V gene is TRBV5-1, the J gene TRBJ1-4, with D perhaps matching TRBD1 (5 bases). V was cut by 0 bases and J by 12 bases, with 12 bases left in between. Germline V gives CDR1 SGHRS, CDR2 YFSETQ. The CDR3 consists of 13 residues.